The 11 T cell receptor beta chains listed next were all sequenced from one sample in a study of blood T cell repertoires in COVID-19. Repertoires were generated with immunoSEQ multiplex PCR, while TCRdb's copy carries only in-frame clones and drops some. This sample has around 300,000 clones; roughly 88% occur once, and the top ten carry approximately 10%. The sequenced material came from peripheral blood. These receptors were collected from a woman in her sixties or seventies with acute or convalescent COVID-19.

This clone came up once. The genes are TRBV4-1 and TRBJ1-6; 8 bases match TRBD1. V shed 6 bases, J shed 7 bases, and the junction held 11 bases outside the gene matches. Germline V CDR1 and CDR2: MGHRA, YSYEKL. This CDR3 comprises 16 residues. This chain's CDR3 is CASRQGASAANSPLHF. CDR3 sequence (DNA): TGCGCCAGCAGGCAGGGGGCCTCGGCAGCGAATTCACCCCTCCACTTT.

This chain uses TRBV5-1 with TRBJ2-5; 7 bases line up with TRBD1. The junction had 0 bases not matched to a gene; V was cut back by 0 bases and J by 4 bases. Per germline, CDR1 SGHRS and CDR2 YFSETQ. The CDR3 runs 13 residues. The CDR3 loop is CASSLDRGETQYF. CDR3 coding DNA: TGCGCCAGCAGCTTGGACAGGGGAGAGACCCAGTACTTC.

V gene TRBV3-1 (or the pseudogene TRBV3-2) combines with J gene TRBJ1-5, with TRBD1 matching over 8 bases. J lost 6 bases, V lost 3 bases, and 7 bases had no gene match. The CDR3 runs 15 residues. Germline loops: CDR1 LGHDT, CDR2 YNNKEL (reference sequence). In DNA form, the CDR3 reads TGTGCCAGCAGCCAGGGGCAGGGGGCAGGTCAGCCCCAGCATTTT. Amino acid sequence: CASSQGQGAGQPQHF.

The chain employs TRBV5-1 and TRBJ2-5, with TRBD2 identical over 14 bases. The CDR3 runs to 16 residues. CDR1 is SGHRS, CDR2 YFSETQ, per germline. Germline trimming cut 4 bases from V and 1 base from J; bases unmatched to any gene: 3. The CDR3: CASSPGTSGGQETQYF. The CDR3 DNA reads TGCGCCAGCAGCCCGGGGACTAGCGGGGGCCAAGAGACCCAGTACTTC.

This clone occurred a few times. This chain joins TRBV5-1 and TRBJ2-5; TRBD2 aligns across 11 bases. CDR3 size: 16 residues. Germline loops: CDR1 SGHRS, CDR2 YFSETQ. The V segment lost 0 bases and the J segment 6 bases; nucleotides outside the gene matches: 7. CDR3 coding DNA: TGCGCCAGCAGCTTGGCGCTAGCGGGGGGAGGAAAGACCCAGTACTTC. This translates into CASSLALAGGGKTQYF.

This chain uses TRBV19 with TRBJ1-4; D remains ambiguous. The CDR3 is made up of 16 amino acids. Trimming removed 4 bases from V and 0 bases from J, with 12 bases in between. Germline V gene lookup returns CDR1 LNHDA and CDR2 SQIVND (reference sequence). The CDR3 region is CASSNPNGATNEKLFF. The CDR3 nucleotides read TGTGCCAGTAGTAACCCGAACGGTGCAACTAATGAAAAACTGTTTTTT.

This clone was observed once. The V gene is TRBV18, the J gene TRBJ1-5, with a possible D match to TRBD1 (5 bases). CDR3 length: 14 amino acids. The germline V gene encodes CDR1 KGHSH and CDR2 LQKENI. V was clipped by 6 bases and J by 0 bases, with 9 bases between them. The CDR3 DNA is TGTGCCAGCTCGACAGCCTATAGCAATCAGCCCCAGCATTTT. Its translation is CASSTAYSNQPQHF.

CDR3 bases: TGTGCCTGGAGTGACACAGGAAACTATGGCTACACCTTC. Protein: CAWSDTGNYGYTF. The chain recombines TRBV30 with TRBJ1-2, with a possible D match to TRBD1 (5 bases). V was trimmed by 1 base and J by 2 bases, leaving 8 bases between them. This CDR3 spans 13 amino acids. Germline V gene sequence: CDR1 GTSNPN, CDR2 SVGIG (reference sequence).

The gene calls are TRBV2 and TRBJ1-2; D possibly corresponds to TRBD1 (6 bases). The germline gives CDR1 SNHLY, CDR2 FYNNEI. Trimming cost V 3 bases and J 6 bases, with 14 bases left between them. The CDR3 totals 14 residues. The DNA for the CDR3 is TGTGCCAGCAGTGATTCAGGGGCTATAAATGGCTACACCTTC. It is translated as CASSDSGAINGYTF.

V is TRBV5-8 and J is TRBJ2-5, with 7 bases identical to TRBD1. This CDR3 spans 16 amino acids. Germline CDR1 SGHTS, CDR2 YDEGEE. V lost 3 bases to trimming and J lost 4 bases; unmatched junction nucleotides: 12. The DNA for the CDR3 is TGTGCCAGCAGCTCCCCCAGACAGGGTAGGGTAGAGACCCAGTACTTC. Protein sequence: CASSSPRQGRVETQYF.

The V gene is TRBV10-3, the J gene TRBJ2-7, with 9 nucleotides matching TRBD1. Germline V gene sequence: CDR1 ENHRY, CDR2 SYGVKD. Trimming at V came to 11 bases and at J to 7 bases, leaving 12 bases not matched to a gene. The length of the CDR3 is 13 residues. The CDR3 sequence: CALSQGQGDEQYF. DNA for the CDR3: TGTGCCCTTAGCCAGGGACAGGGTGATGAGCAGTACTTC.